Described below is a single T cell receptor beta chain sequence and its context. Its antigen is unidentified. This table comes from immunoSEQ multiplex PCR, and its TCRdb copy is limited to in-frame clones, with some not included. The sample lists over 100,000 clones, about 86% occurring once. CDR1 and CDR2 from the germline V gene are SNHLY and FYNNEI. The CDR3 extends over 12 amino acids. Trimming shortened V by 3 bases and J by 4 bases, and 4 bases separated the two germline ends. The sample originates from a study of T cell responses to AZD1222 COVID-19 vaccine. Study-wide results and limits: Spike-specific TCR breadth and depth grew following two AZD1222 doses. Researchers took repertoire samples only after the peak T cell response had come. Nearly half of spike-specific TCRs reportedly go after variant regions that carry no mutations.

The sample in question was peripheral blood, obtained on day 0 of AZD1222 vaccination. The sequence came from an adult in good health. The J gene is TRBJ2-1, the V gene TRBV2; no firm D call. For the CDR3, the DNA is TGTGCCAGCAGTGATGGATACAATGAGCAGTTCTTC. Translated: CASSDGYNEQFF.